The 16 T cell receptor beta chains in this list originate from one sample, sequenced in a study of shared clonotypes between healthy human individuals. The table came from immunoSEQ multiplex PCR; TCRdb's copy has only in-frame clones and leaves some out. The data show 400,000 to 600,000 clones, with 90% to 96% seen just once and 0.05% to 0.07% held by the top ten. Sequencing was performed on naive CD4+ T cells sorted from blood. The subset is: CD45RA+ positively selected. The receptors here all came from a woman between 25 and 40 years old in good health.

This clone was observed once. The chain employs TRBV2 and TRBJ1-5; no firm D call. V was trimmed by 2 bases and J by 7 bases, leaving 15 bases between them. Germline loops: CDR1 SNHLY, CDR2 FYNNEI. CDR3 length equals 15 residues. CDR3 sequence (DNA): TGTGCCAGCAGTGAAAGGGCAGCGGGGTACCAGCCCCAGCATTTT. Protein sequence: CASSERAAGYQPQHF. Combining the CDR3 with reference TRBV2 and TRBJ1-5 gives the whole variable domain EPEVTQTPSHQVTQMGQEVILRCVPISNHLYFYWYRQILGQKVEFLVSFYNNEISEKSEIFDDQFSVERPDGSNFTLKIRSTKLEDSAMYFCASSERAAGYQPQHFGDGTRLSIL.

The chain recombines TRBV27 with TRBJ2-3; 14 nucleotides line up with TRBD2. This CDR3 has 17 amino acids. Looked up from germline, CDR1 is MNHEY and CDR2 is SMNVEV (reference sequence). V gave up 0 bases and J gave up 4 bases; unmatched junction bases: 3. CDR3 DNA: TGTGCCAGCAGTTTATCCCTGGGACTAGCGGGAGCAGATACGCAGTATTTT. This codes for CASSLSLGLAGADTQYF.

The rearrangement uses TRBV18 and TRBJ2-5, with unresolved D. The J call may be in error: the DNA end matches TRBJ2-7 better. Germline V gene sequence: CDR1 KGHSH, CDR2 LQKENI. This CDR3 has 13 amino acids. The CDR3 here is CASSPGSDYEQYF. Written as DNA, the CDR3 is TGTGCCAGCTCACCAGGGTCTGACTACGAGCAGTACTTC.

The CDR3 protein is CASSLGTGASGYNEQFF. CDR3 in DNA: TGCGCCAGCAGCCTAGGCACTGGCGCTAGCGGTTACAATGAGCAGTTCTTC. The chain couples TRBV4-1 to TRBJ2-1, with 7 bases matching TRBD2. V dropped 4 bases and J dropped 4; count of bases not matched to a gene: 13. Germline V gene data show CDR1 as MGHRA and CDR2 as YSYEKL. The CDR3 covers 17 residues.

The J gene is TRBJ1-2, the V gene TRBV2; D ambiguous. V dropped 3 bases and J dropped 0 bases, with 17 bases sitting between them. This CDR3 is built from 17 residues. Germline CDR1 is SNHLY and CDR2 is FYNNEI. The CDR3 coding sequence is TGTGCCAGCAGTGATAGTTCAGGATGGGAACCTAACTATGGCTACACCTTC. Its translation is CASSDSSGWEPNYGYTF.

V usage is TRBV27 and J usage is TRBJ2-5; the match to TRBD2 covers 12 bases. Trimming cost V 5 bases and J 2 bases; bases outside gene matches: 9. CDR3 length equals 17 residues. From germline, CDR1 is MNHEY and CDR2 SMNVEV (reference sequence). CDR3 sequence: CASSPRLAGAVQETQYF. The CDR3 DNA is TGTGCCAGCAGTCCCCGACTAGCGGGAGCTGTACAAGAGACCCAGTACTTC.

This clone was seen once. DNA for the CDR3: TGTGCCAGCAACAATGGGGGGACTGGGCGAGATACGCAGTATTTT. This sequence encodes CASNNGGTGRDTQYF. The V and J genes are TRBV28 and TRBJ2-3, with a weak D call TRBD2 (6 bases). V was trimmed by 7 bases and J by 5 bases, leaving 19 bases between them. Germline CDR1 reads MDHEN; CDR2 reads SYDVKM. The CDR3 runs to 15 residues.

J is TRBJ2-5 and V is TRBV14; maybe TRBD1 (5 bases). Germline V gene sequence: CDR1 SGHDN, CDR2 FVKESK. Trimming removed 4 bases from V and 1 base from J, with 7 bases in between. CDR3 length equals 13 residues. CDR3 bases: TGTGCCAGCAGCCGACAGCTCCAAGAGACCCAGTACTTC. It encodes CASSRQLQETQYF.

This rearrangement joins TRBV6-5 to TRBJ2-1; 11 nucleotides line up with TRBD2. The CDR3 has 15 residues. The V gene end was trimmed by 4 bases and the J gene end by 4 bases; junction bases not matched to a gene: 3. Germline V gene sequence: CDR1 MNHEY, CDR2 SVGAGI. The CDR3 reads CASSSSGRTYNEQFF. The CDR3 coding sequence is TGTGCCAGCAGTTCTAGCGGGAGGACTTACAATGAGCAGTTCTTC.

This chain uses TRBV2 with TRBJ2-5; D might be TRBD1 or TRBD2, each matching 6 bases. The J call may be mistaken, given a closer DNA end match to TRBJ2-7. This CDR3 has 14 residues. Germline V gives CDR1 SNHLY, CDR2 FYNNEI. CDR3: CASSVQGRPYEQYF. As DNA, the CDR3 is TGTGCCAGCAGTGTTCAGGGGAGGCCCTACGAGCAGTACTTC.

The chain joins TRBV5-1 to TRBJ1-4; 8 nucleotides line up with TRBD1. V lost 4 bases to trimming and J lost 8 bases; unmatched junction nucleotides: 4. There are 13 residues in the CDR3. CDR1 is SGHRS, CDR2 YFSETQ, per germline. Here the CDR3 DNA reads TGCGCCAGCAGCAACGGACAGGGAGAAAAACTGTTTTTT. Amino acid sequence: CASSNGQGEKLFF. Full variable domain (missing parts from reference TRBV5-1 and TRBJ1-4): KAGVTQTPRYLIKTRGQQVTLSCSPISGHRSVSWYQQTPGQGLQFLFEYFSETQRNKGNFPGRFSGRQFSNSRSEMNVSTLELGDSALYLCASSNGQGEKLFFGSGTQLSVL.

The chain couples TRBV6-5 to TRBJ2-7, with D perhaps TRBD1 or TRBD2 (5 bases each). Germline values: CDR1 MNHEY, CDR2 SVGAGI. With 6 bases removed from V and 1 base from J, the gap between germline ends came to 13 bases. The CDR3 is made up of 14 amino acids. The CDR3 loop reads CASRGEMGSYEQYF. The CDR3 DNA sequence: TGTGCCAGCAGGGGGGAAATGGGGTCCTACGAGCAGTACTTC.

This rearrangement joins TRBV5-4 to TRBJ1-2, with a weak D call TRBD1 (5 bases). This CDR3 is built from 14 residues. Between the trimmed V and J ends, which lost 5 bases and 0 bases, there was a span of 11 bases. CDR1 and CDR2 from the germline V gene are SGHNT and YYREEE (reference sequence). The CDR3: CASRLGVPNYGYTF. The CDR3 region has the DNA TGTGCCAGCAGACTAGGGGTGCCTAACTATGGCTACACCTTC.

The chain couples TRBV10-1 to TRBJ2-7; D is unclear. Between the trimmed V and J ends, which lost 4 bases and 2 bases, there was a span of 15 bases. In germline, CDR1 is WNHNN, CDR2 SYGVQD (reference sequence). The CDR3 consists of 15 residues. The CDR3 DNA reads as TGCGCCAGCAGTGTGTTATCGGAAGCCCCCTACGAGCAGTACTTC. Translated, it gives CASSVLSEAPYEQYF.

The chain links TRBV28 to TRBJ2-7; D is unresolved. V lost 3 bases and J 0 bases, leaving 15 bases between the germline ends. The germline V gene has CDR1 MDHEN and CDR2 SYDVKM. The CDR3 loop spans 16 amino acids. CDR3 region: CASSFRQLISSYEQYF. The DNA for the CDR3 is TGTGCCAGCAGTTTTAGGCAGCTTATCAGCTCCTACGAGCAGTACTTC.

CDR3 region: CASSQSIKGAGDGYTF. The CDR3 DNA sequence: TGCGCCAGCAGTCAATCGATAAAGGGGGCAGGGGATGGCTACACCTTC. The V gene is TRBV23-1, the J gene TRBJ1-2; 7 bases are a match to TRBD1. TRBV23-1 has ORF status, its function being uncertain. V dropped 0 bases and J dropped 6; count of bases not matched to a gene: 10. The CDR3 extends over 16 amino acids.